This entry features one T cell receptor (beta chain) sequence. What antigen it recognizes has not been identified. No much larger clone exists at a distance of one base, and base qualities are not known. The CDR3 measures 13 amino acids from cysteine to phenylalanine. The DNA shown is the 39-base CDR3, in frame from base 1. According to the germline V gene (reference sequence), CDR1 reads SGHNT and CDR2 reads YYREEE. V is pruned by 4 bases and J by 7 bases, leaving 5 bases of the junction without a gene match. This specimen belongs to a study of cytomegalovirus exposure and HLA in healthy donors (dated by TCRdb to the late 2010s). In the study overall: In an earlier analysis of 450 to 750 of the donors, 250 to 350 Gb of sequence data and 90 million to 130 million unique TCR beta sequences from about 179 million T cells were reported. An early release covering just under 650 HLA-typed donors comprised about 300 gigabases of sequencing data and 85 million or so unique TCR sequences. Of the roughly 390 genotyped donors, roughly 76% were placed in the genetic ancestry cluster associated with self-reported Caucasian donors. The aim of the study was to test whether cataloging public T cell receptors could identify signatures of past pathogen exposure. The T cell repertoires of about 700 subjects were profiled by immunosequencing and related to cytomegalovirus serostatus. In addition to the first cohort of roughly 700 subjects, a separate validation cohort of over 90 different subjects was used. To predict cytomegalovirus infection status, the study brought together high-throughput TCR immunosequencing, statistical association of individual TCRs with disease status, and machine learning. A later analysis re-examined previously published TCR beta repertoires from more than 600 donors and added high-resolution HLA genotyping to investigate patterns of TCR occurrence. Rather than drawing on any new phenotypic data, the later analysis identified candidate immune exposures from TCR beta sequences and the way those sequences occurred across donors. In an earlier analysis of roughly 540 of the donors, high-throughput TCR beta sequencing was used to judge whether each TCR beta V gene segment behaved as functional or pseudogenic. Alongside the repertoire data, information on donor age, sex, ethnicity and CMV serostatus was compiled. A later genetic analysis used genome-wide SNP genotypes for about 60% of the roughly 700 donors, treating that subset as a discovery cohort. All discovery cohort repertoires had been generated on a single sequencing platform. Both class I and class II loci were covered by HLA typing, at four-digit resolution. The number of donors typed differed by locus, with about 629-630 for A, B, C, DRB1 and DQB1, over 500 for DQA1, approximately 570 for DPA1, and approximately 470 for DPB1. Roughly five DR-DQ haplotypes were handled as single units for association and clustering, since linkage in the cohort was strong. Across some 400 genotyped donors of the cohort, an average of about 250,000 unique TCR beta nucleotide sequences per donor were sequenced, and roughly 20% of those sequences were non-productive.

The library was obtained by the immunoSEQ multiplex PCR assay. For the multiplex PCR, a mixture combining 60 forward primers for TCR Vbeta segments and 13 reverse primers for TCR Jbeta segments was used. Amplification of the CDR3 region of rearranged TCR beta genes was performed with a multiplex PCR assay on genomic DNA. The Illumina HiSeq System was used to sequence the amplified TCR beta libraries as 87-base-pair reads. In the authors' own workflow: A later analysis counted approximately 74 million unique TCR beta chains across the 550 to 700 repertoires, and roughly 9.9 million of these chains were shared by at least two donors. A nearest-neighbor algorithm error-corrected the raw reads and collapsed the reads into unique sequences, merging closely related sequences to remove PCR and sequencing errors. To assign V, D and J gene segments, CDR3 sequences were aligned to IMGT reference sequences. For a sequence to be retained, a match of at least six nucleotides was required to both a V gene segment and a J gene segment. Rearrangements were classified as productive when the CDR3 lacked stop codons and remained in frame with V and J, and all other rearrangements were classified as non-productive. CDR3 was defined according to IMGT convention as the region running from the second conserved V-encoded cysteine to the conserved J-encoded phenylalanine. The earlier analysis of about 620 of the donors excluded sequences that lacked an unambiguous match to a single V gene segment. In an earlier analysis of 500 to 750 of the donors, V segments were called functional above 56.7% productive rearrangements and were called segregating when the between-donor standard deviation exceeded 5%. A statistical classification framework was built for diagnosing cytomegalovirus status from the catalog of TCR beta chain sequences. V and J gene assignment, in a later analysis, came from comparing TCR nucleotide sequences with IMGT/GENE-DB human TR gene sequences. In a later analysis, CDR3 sequences and most-parsimonious VDJ recombination scenarios were assigned using the TCRdist pipeline. In a later analysis, each TCR beta chain was defined by its CDR3 amino acid sequence together with its V-gene family, and reads without a unique V-gene family were excluded. To address suspected cross-contamination and a sequencing artifact, a later analysis removed approximately 590 highly shared, low-generation-probability nucleotide sequences. For each public chain, a later analysis derived a clonal expansion index from normalized ranks of inferred template counts within each repertoire. A later analysis computed generation probabilities with a VDJ recombination model fitted to out-of-frame rearrangements, and checked the results against IGoR. In a later analysis, TCR-TCR, TCR-HLA and TCR-CMV co-occurrence was scored with hypergeometric tests, and a repertoire-size bias correction was applied to TCR pairs. False discovery rates were estimated in a later analysis by permuting HLA or CMV assignments 20 times. A later analysis grouped co-occurring TCRs with DBSCAN, adding TCRdist sequence similarity when clustering within HLA-allele-positive subsets. Repertoires with fewer than 30,000 or more than 120,000 public chains, plus five repertoires with anomalous nucleotide sharing, were excluded from co-occurrence clustering. The table was pulled from immuneACCESS by TCRdb, which kept in-frame rearrangements only. Such tables lose some clones; where checked, under half of the loss comes from unresolved V genes, and the rest has no known cause. That table is the source of V, J and clone size, and D and trimming were worked out from the DNA. The sample includes about 130,000 clones, with 55% to 75% observed a single time. The ten largest clones represent less than 2% of the sample.

Overall study outcomes, separate from this receptor: When HLA alleles, especially DR and DQ, strongly co-occurred, TCR associations were difficult to assign to individual alleles. Correlated functional status among segregating V segments might reflect linkage disequilibrium, but an unknown experimental factor could not be ruled out. The study listed 164 TCR beta chains as associated with cytomegalovirus. In a later analysis, HLA-associated TCR beta chains were found to be more clonally expanded and to have lower generation probabilities than equally common non-associated chains. In an earlier analysis of over 550 of the donors, most TCR beta V segments were observed in productive rearrangements about 87% or about 30% of the time, broadly matching IMGT annotations. The authors suggested that the approach could potentially be generalized to other disease states and immunological phenotypes. A few of the identified cytomegalovirus-associated TCR beta chains were confirmed in vitro to be specific for cytomegalovirus antigens. Specific HLA alleles were associated with roughly 16,000 TCR beta sequences at a false discovery rate of 0.05 in a later analysis. In a later analysis, several top co-occurrence clusters were reported to appear linked to parvovirus B19, influenza, CMV and Epstein-Barr virus. A later analysis found that TCR association rates varied across HLA loci, with DRB1 alleles showing the most associated TCRs and HLA-C alleles the fewest. According to a later analysis, most CMV-associated TCR beta chains appeared to be HLA-restricted, and the HLA associations seemed to be driven largely by CMV exposure. According to a later genetic analysis, donors in an Asian-associated ancestry cluster had fewer N-insertions in productive TCRs than the approximately 670-donor mean. A further reported finding was that TCR beta sequences accurately predicted the HLA-A and HLA-B alleles for most subjects in the first cohort. Across donors, most TCR sequences were observed very rarely, whereas some public TCRs were present in many individuals. In a later genetic analysis, a missense DCLRE1C variant was associated with V-gene and J-gene trimming of TCR beta chains, and the association was replicated in an independent cohort. Only TCR beta chains were sequenced in this cohort, and the absence of alpha or paired-chain data limited detectable features. The only immune exposure information available for the cohort was CMV serostatus. A group of highly shared sequence variants was considered likely to be a technical artifact of the sequencing pipeline. About 15 rarely observed V segments, including chromosome 9 orphons, were excluded from the earlier analysis of just under 600 of the donors because counts were too low. The classifier was reported to diagnose cytomegalovirus status with high specificity and sensitivity in both the original cohort and the validation cohort. Roughly uniform sequencing depth across donors was assumed in presence/absence analyses, although this assumption may not hold. HLA typing was unavailable for some donors at each locus, so association tests used only the typed subset. Some IMGT-functional V segments, including TRBV6-2 and TRBV6-3, could not be distinguished by the 87-base-pair reads and were therefore excluded.

The cohort consisted of 666 healthy bone marrow donors. At the time of sampling, all cohort members were nominally healthy, though unrecorded immune exposures were likely present. The donor tested CMV seropositive, placing the donor among the 289 seropositive members of the cohort. A peripheral blood sample was collected from each donor, and TCR beta sequencing was performed on peripheral blood mononuclear cells. The Qiagen DNeasy Blood Extraction Kit was used to extract genomic DNA from the blood cell samples. This receptor was taken from a man aged 30 to 39 in good health and CMV-seropositive. Material for sequencing was PBMCs. The chain links TRBV5-4 with TRBJ1-5, with 7 bases in between that match TRBD1. Here is the DNA: TGTGCCAGCAGCCTAGGACAGGAACAGCCCCAGCATTTT. This codes for CASSLGQEQPQHF.